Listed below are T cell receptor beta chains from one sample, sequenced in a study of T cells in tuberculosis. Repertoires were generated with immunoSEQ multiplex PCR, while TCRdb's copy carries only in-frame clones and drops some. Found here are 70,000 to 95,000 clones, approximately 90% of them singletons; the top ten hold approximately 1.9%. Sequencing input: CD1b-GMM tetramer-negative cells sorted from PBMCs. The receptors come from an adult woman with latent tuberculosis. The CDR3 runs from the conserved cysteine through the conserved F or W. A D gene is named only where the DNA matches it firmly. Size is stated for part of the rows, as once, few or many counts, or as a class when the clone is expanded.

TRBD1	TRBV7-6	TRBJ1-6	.	TGTGCCAGCAGCTTAGAGACAGGGTTTCTCCCTGAATCACCCCTCCACTTT	CASSLETGFLPESPLHF
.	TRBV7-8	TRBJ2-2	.	TGTGCCAGCAGCACCCGAACCGGGACACCGAACACCGGGGAGCTGTTTTTT	CASSTRTGTPNTGELFF
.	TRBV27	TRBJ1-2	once	TGTGCCAGCAGTCTCCGACGACAGGACTATGGCTACACCTTC	CASSLRRQDYGYTF
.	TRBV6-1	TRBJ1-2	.	TGTGCCAGCAGTGTTACAGGGAACTATGGCTACACCTTC	CASSVTGNYGYTF
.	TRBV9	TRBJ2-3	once	TGTGCCGGTAGGCAGGAGGCATTAACAGATACGCAGTATTTT	CAGRQEALTDTQYF
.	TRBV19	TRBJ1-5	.	TGTGCCAGTAGTATCGGAGGGAGCAATCAGCCCCAGCATTTT	CASSIGGSNQPQHF
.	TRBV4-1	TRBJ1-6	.	TGCGCCAGCAGCCAAGATACGAGCTCCTATAATTCACCCCTCCACTTT	CASSQDTSSYNSPLHF
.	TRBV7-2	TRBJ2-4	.	TGTGCCAGCAGCCCCCTCACGGGGGTAAACATTCAGTACTTC	CASSPLTGVNIQYF
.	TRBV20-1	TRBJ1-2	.	TGCAGTGCTAGAAGCAGGGATCGCTACACCTTC	CSARSRDRYTF
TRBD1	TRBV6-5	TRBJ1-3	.	TGTGCCAGCAGTTACAGGGGGCTTGGAAACACCATATATTTT	CASSYRGLGNTIYF